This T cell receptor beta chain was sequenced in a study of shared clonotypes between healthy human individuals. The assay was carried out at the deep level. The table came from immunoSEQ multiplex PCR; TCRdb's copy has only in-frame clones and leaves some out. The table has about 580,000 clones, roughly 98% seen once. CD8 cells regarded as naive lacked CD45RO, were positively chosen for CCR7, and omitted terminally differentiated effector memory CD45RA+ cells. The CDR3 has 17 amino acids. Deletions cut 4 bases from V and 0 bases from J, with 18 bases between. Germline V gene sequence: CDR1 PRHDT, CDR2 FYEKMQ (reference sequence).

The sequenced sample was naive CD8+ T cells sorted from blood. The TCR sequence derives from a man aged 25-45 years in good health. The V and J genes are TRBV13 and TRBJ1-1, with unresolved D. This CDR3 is CASSSGISLGLNTEAFF. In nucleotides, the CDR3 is TGTGCCAGCAGCTCCGGGATTTCGCTTGGGTTGAACACTGAAGCTTTCTTT. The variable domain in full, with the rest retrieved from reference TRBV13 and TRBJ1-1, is AAGVIQSPRHLIKEKRETATLKCYPIPRHDTVYWYQQGPGQDPQFLISFYEKMQSDKGSIPDRFSAQQFSDYHSELNMSSLELGDSALYFCASSSGISLGLNTEAFFGQGTRLTVV.